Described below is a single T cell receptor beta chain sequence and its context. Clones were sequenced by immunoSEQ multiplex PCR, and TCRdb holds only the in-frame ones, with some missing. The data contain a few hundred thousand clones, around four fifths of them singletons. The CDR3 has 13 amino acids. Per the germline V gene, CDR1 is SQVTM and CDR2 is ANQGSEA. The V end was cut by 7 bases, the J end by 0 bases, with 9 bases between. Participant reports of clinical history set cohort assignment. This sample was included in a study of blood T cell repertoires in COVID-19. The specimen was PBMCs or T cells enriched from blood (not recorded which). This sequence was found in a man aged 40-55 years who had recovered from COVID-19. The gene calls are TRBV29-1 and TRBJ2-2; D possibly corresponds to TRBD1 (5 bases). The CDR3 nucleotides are TGCAGCGGCCGACAGTCGAACACCGGGGAGCTGTTTTTT. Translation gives CSGRQSNTGELFF.